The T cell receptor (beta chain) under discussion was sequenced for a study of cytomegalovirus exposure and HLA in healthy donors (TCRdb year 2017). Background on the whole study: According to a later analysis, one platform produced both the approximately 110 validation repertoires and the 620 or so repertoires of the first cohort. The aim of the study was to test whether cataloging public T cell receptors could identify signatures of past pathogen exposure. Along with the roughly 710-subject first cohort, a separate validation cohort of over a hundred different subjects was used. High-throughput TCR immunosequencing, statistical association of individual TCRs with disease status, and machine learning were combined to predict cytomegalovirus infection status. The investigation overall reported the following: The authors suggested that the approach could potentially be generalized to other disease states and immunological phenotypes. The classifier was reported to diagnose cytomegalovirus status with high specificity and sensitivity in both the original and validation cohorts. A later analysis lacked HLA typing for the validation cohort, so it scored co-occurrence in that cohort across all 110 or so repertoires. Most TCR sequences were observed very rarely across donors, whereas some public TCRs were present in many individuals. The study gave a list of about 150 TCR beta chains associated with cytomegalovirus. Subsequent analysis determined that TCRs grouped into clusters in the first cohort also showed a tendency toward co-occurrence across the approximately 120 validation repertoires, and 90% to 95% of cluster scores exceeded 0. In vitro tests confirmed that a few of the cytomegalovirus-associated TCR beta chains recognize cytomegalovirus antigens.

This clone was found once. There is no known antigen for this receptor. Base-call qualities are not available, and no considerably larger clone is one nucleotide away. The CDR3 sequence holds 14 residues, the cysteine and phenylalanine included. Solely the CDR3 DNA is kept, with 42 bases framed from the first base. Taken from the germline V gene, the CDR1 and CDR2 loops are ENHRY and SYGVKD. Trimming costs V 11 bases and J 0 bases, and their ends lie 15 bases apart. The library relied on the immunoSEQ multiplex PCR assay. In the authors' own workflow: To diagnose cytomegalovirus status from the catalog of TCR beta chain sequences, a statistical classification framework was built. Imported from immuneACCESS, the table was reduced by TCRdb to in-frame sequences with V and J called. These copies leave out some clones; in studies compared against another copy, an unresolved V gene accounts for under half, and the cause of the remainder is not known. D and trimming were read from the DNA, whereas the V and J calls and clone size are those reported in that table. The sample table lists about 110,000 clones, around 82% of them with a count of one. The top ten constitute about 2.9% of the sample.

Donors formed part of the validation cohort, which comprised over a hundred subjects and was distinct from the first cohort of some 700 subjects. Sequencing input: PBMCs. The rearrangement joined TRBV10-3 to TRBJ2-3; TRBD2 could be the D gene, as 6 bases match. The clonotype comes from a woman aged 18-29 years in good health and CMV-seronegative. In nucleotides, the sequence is TGTGCCTCGGCGGGGACTGGGAGCACAGATACGCAGTATTTT. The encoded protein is CASAGTGSTDTQYF.